The T cell receptor beta chain described here comes from a study of blood T cell repertoires in COVID-19. Background on the study: Spain, Italy and the United States supplied samples that represented acute and convalescent COVID-19. Nucleic acid was either cDNA or gDNA, and it came from T cells, B-cell-depleted T cells, or PBMCs.

Germline V gene lookup returns CDR1 MNHEY and CDR2 SMNVEV (reference sequence). V was shortened by 10 bases and J by 1 base, with 16 bases between the two germline ends. The CDR3 runs 14 residues. In the original processing: Cell counts per sample came from amplifying reference gene primers. The protocol was immunoSEQ multiplex PCR, while the TCRdb copy is restricted to in-frame clones and leaves out a portion. For V, J and clone size, that table is used; D and trimming come from the DNA. Of tens of thousands of clones detected, 85% appear once; the ten largest clones hold 16%. The source material was peripheral blood. The chain has TRBV27 and TRBJ1-1; D is unclear. The clonotype comes from a human donor in a cohort sampled during active COVID-19. CDR3 in amino acids: CATSAGNRNTEAFF. The CDR3 nucleotides read TGTGCCACCTCGGCGGGGAATAGGAACACTGAAGCTTTCTTT.